A selection of T cell receptor beta chains follows, all from one sample in a study of PD-1 blockade in classical Hodgkin lymphoma. Using immunoSEQ multiplex PCR, the repertoire was profiled, and TCRdb retains in-frame clones only, with some absent. The sample lists 45,000 to 65,000 clones, just under 75% occurring once. Specimen: peripheral blood mononuclear cells (PBMCs), collected before the second cycle of nivolumab. All receptors derive from a human donor with classical Hodgkin lymphoma. CDR3s include the opening cysteine and the closing phenylalanine or tryptophan. D genes are given only for firm matches.

d_call j_call v_call cdr3_aa
TRBD2 TRBJ2-5 TRBV7-3 CASSVRPAGVETQYF
TRBD1 TRBJ2-5 TRBV5-4 CASSLTGDETQYF
. TRBJ2-2 TRBV7-9 CASSFNTGELFF
. TRBJ2-7 TRBV2 CASSRAGTVTGEQYF
. TRBJ2-2 TRBV5-1 CASSLDLRNTGELFF
TRBD1 TRBJ1-1 TRBV30 CAWCTGGTEAFF
TRBD1 TRBJ2-7 TRBV6-5 CASSYVGQGYEQYF
. TRBJ1-2 TRBV11-2 CASSLIPGPNYGYTF
TRBD2 TRBJ2-1 TRBV7-6 CASSQFLAGGPPEQFF
. TRBJ2-5 TRBV11-3 CASSSRWSSPTQYF
. TRBJ2-3 TRBV19 CASSTRDTQYF
. TRBJ2-3 TRBV6-4 CASSDQRAGGTQYF
TRBD1 TRBJ2-2 TRBV18 CASSPLQGTNTGELFF
TRBD2 TRBJ2-2 TRBV14 CASSLRTSGRAGELFF